These 24 T cell receptor beta chains were sequenced from one sample in a study of T cells in localized non-small cell lung cancer. Sequencing used immunoSEQ multiplex PCR; TCRdb keeps in-frame clones, though not all of them. The data contain some 22,000 clones, 84% of them singletons. Sequenced material: peripheral blood, taken before any cancer treatment. The receptors shown here come from a man aged 35-69 years with stage I lung adenocarcinoma.

The V call is TRBV7-2, the J call TRBJ2-1, with a possible D match to TRBD2 (6 bases). V was trimmed by 5 bases and J by 9 bases, leaving 17 bases between them. Germline V gene data show CDR1 as SGHTA and CDR2 as FQGNSA. CDR3 length: 14 amino acids. The CDR3 DNA follows: TGTGCCAGCAGCCAGGAGCTAGCGAGAGCTGAGCAGTTCTTC. Translation: CASSQELARAEQFF. Combining the CDR3 with reference TRBV7-2 and TRBJ2-1 gives the whole variable domain GAGVSQSPSNKVTEKGKDVELRCDPISGHTALYWYRQSLGQGLEFLIYFQGNSAPDKSGLPSDRFSAERTGGSVSTLTIQRTQQEDSAVYLCASSQELARAEQFFGPGTRLTVL.

This chain joins TRBV7-2 and TRBJ1-2; TRBD1 matches at 8 bases. V was clipped by 1 base and J by 12 bases; unmatched bases: 19. The germline V gene has CDR1 SGHTA and CDR2 FQGNSA. The CDR3 is made up of 17 amino acids. The CDR3 sequence: CASSLEGGQGVAGLDTF. The CDR3 bases are TGTGCCAGCAGCTTAGAGGGCGGACAGGGAGTGGCTGGGTTGGACACCTTC.

The gene calls are TRBV9 and TRBJ1-5, with TRBD1 identical over 9 bases. The CDR3 has 15 amino acids. Trimming cost V 3 bases and J 6 bases; bases outside gene matches: 7. CDR1 and CDR2 (germline): SGDLS, YYNGEE. This CDR3 is CASSAGQGGSQPQHF. CDR3 nucleotide sequence: TGTGCCAGCAGCGCGGGACAGGGAGGCAGTCAGCCCCAGCATTTT.

V gene TRBV6-5 combines with J gene TRBJ2-5; D not certain. From germline, CDR1 is MNHEY and CDR2 SVGAGI. The CDR3 has 13 amino acids. V gave up 2 bases and J gave up 7 bases, with 11 bases separating them. The CDR3 spells CASSYAIKGTQYF. CDR3 bases: TGTGCCAGCAGTTACGCCATTAAAGGGACCCAGTACTTC.

The V gene is TRBV5-4, the J gene TRBJ2-1; TRBD2 matches 10 bases. The junction had 4 bases not matched to a gene; V was cut back by 6 bases and J by 7 bases. Germline V gene data show CDR1 as SGHNT and CDR2 as YYREEE (reference sequence). The CDR3 covers 13 residues. CDR3 in amino acids: CASMSSGSNEQFF. The CDR3 DNA is TGTGCCAGCATGTCTAGCGGGAGTAATGAGCAGTTCTTC.

The J gene is TRBJ1-2, the V gene TRBV9; D is uncertain. The germline V gene encodes CDR1 SGDLS and CDR2 YYNGEE. The V and J ends lost 3 bases and 4 bases respectively, with 7 bases between them. This CDR3 has 12 amino acids. CDR3 sequence: CASSADLYGYTF. The CDR3 coding sequence is TGTGCCAGCAGCGCGGACCTCTATGGCTACACCTTC.

The genes are TRBV28 and TRBJ2-1; no clear D gene. The germline V gene has CDR1 MDHEN and CDR2 SYDVKM. The CDR3 has 17 amino acids. Trimming pared 4 bases from V and 2 bases from J, leaving 18 bases between. The CDR3 protein is CASSSFPRDHTYNEQFF. In DNA form, the CDR3 reads TGTGCCAGCAGTTCCTTCCCTCGAGACCATACCTACAATGAGCAGTTCTTC.

The rearrangement links TRBV5-6 to TRBJ1-2; 8 bases align to TRBD1. CDR1 is SGHDT and CDR2 is YYEEEE in the germline V gene. This CDR3 region has 16 residues. V shed 9 bases, J shed 4 bases, and the junction held 17 bases outside the gene matches. This chain's CDR3 is CATTTGANPIFYGYTF. The CDR3 region has the DNA TGTGCCACTACGACAGGGGCCAACCCTATCTTCTATGGCTACACCTTC.

This clone was observed a few times. The chain has TRBV10-2 and TRBJ2-5; 9 bases align to TRBD2. The length of the CDR3 is 16 residues. Germline V CDR1 and CDR2: WSHSY, SAAADI. J lost 5 bases, V lost 4 bases, and 11 bases had no gene match. Here the CDR3 reads CASSVGVAGVVETQYF. The CDR3 bases are TGCGCCAGCAGTGTGGGGGTAGCGGGAGTGGTCGAGACCCAGTACTTC.

This chain connects TRBV2 to TRBJ2-5; 9 bases align to TRBD1. Unmatched junction bases numbered 5, after V lost 8 bases and J lost 4 bases. Germline V gene data show CDR1 as SNHLY and CDR2 as FYNNEI. CDR3 length: 13 residues. This chain's CDR3 is CASGGQGAETQYF. The CDR3 DNA follows: TGTGCCAGCGGGGGACAGGGAGCAGAGACCCAGTACTTC.

The chain joins TRBV7-8 to TRBJ2-7; no clear D gene. Trimming cost V 1 base and J 2 bases, with 18 bases left between them. Germline lookup yields CDR1 SGHVS and CDR2 FQNEAQ. The CDR3 has 17 amino acids. The CDR3 coding sequence is TGTGCCAGCAGCTTAGGGGCCTCACTGCCCCGGCCCTACGAGCAGTACTTC. Protein sequence: CASSLGASLPRPYEQYF.

This clone was seen only a few times. The J gene is TRBJ1-1, the V gene TRBV7-3; D is unclear. The V and J ends lost 5 bases and 1 base respectively, with 14 bases between them. This CDR3 has 15 amino acids. Per germline, CDR1 SGHTA and CDR2 FQGTGA. This CDR3 is CASSRNLAGNTEAFF. The CDR3 region has the DNA TGTGCCAGCAGCCGGAACCTGGCCGGGAACACTGAAGCTTTCTTT.

V usage is TRBV18 and J usage is TRBJ1-1; 12 positions match TRBD1. Germline assignment: CDR1 KGHSH and CDR2 LQKENI. The CDR3 has 17 residues. V trimming: 3 bases; J trimming: 6 bases; junction bases outside the gene matches: 11. The CDR3: CASSPSRGDRGRAEAFF. The DNA of the CDR3 is TGTGCCAGCTCACCTAGTCGCGGGGACAGGGGGCGGGCTGAAGCTTTCTTT.

The chain has TRBV28 and TRBJ1-6; D ambiguous. Deletions cut 2 bases from V and 10 bases from J, with 6 bases between. Germline loops: CDR1 MDHEN, CDR2 SYDVKM. This CDR3 is 12 amino acids long. The CDR3 sequence: CASSLLWSPLHF. The DNA of the CDR3 is TGTGCCAGCAGTTTACTCTGGTCACCCCTCCACTTT. Full variable domain (remainder filled in from reference TRBV28 and TRBJ1-6): DVKVTQSSRYLVKRTGEKVFLECVQDMDHENMFWYRQDPGLGLRLIYFSYDVKMKEKGDIPEGYSVSREKKERFSLILESASTNQTSMYLCASSLLWSPLHFGNGTRLTVT.

The chain has TRBV7-2 and TRBJ1-2; no definite D call. The germline gives CDR1 SGHTA, CDR2 FQGNSA. This CDR3 is 14 amino acids long. Trimming stripped 1 base from V and 7 bases from J, with 13 bases between. The CDR3 is CASSLGLSAVGYTF. CDR3 coding DNA: TGTGCCAGCAGCTTAGGACTCTCCGCTGTTGGCTACACCTTC.

The rearrangement joins TRBV4-3 to TRBJ2-1; 9 bases align to TRBD2. CDR1 and CDR2 from the germline V gene are LGHNA and YSLEER. V lost 4 bases and J lost 9; bases outside the gene matches: 28. There are 21 residues in the CDR3. CDR3 bases: TGCGCCAGCAGCCTCCAATGGTCCCCCAATCCAGCGGGAGGCTCTGACAGTGAGCAGTTCTTC. Protein product: CASSLQWSPNPAGGSDSEQFF.

The rearrangement joins TRBV28 to TRBJ2-5, with a tentative D call TRBD2 (5 bases). Germline V CDR1 and CDR2: MDHEN, SYDVKM. Trimming cost V 1 base and J 6 bases, with 12 bases left between them. The CDR3 has 14 amino acids. In DNA, the CDR3 is TGTGCCAGCAGTTTATTCGAAGCGGTCAAGACCCAGTACTTC. Translated: CASSLFEAVKTQYF. Looking up the rest from reference TRBV28 and TRBJ2-5 gives the full variable domain: DVKVTQSSRYLVKRTGEKVFLECVQDMDHENMFWYRQDPGLGLRLIYFSYDVKMKEKGDIPEGYSVSREKKERFSLILESASTNQTSMYLCASSLFEAVKTQYFGPGTRLLVL.

DNA for the CDR3: TGCAGTGCCCGGTACAATGAGCAGTTCTTC. Its protein product is CSARYNEQFF. V is TRBV20-1 and J is TRBJ2-1, with unresolved D. The CDR3 loop spans 10 amino acids. Germline V gene data show CDR1 as DFQATT and CDR2 as SNEGSKA (reference sequence). Trimming removed 6 bases from V and 4 bases from J, with 4 bases in between.

The chain is built from TRBV18 and TRBJ1-3; tentative D call: TRBD1 (5 bases). Trimming took 4 bases from V and 0 from J, leaving 13 bases between them. CDR1 and CDR2 (germline): KGHSH, LQKENI. The CDR3 runs 16 residues. For the CDR3, the DNA is TGTGCCAGCTCACTCCGTGCAGGGACCTCTGGAAACACCATATATTTT. Protein sequence: CASSLRAGTSGNTIYF.

V usage is TRBV7-9 and J usage is TRBJ1-4, with D uncertain. The CDR3 sequence is 15 residues long. Germline CDR1 is SEHNR and CDR2 is FQNEAQ (reference sequence). Between the trimmed V and J ends, which lost 1 base and 6 bases, there was a span of 12 bases. For the CDR3, the DNA is TGTGCCAGCAGCTTAGGTCGATTAATAGATGAAAAACTGTTTTTT. Protein sequence: CASSLGRLIDEKLFF.

J is TRBJ1-3 and V is TRBV28; D is unclear. Germline CDR1 is MDHEN and CDR2 is SYDVKM. The CDR3 spans 16 residues. V lost 3 bases and J 2 bases, leaving 14 bases between the germline ends. In DNA, the CDR3 is TGTGCCAGCAGTTTCCGTGGGCGCTGGACTGGAAACACCATATATTTT. Its protein is CASSFRGRWTGNTIYF.

In the case of this clone: The same CDR3 is also encoded by other DNA sequences in this sample. The chain couples TRBV2 to TRBJ2-5; 8 nucleotides match TRBD2. V trimming: 1 base; J trimming: 4 bases; junction bases outside the gene matches: 5. The CDR3 loop spans 15 amino acids. Per the germline V gene, CDR1 is SNHLY and CDR2 is FYNNEI. Written as DNA, the CDR3 is TGTGCCAGCAGTGAAGGCGGGGCGGGGGGAGAGACCCAGTACTTC. Translation: CASSEGGAGGETQYF.

This chain links TRBV14 with TRBJ2-1, with 11 nucleotides matching TRBD2. The CDR3 is 15 residues long. The J segment lost 5 bases and the V segment lost 6 bases, leaving 6 bases of the junction unmatched. Germline assignment: CDR1 SGHDN and CDR2 FVKESK. CDR3 in DNA: TGTGCCAGCAGTAGACTAGCGGGGCGTAACAATGAGCAGTTCTTC. Translated, it gives CASSRLAGRNNEQFF.

V is TRBV7-2 and J is TRBJ1-2, with TRBD1 matching over 8 bases. CDR1 is SGHTA and CDR2 is FQGNSA in the germline V gene. Trimming at V came to 1 base and at J to 8 bases, leaving 12 bases not matched to a gene. This CDR3 is 16 amino acids long. CDR3 DNA: TGTGCCAGCAGCTTAGTGACAGGGGCCATTAGGCAGGGCTACACCTTC. Translated: CASSLVTGAIRQGYTF.